The 26 T cell receptor beta chains in this list originate from one sample, sequenced in a study of OX40 agonist ivuxolimab in advanced cancers. TCRdb keeps only in-frame clones here, not all; method: immunoSEQ multiplex PCR. Of 95,000 or so clones in the sample, around 85% were seen once. Here the sequenced sample was CD4+ or CD8+ T cells sorted from blood, taken in a trial of the OX40 agonist ivuxolimab. These receptors were collected from an adult with an advanced solid tumor such as melanoma, head and neck, liver or kidney cancer.

CDR3 nucleotide sequence: TGTGCCAGCAGTATCCCACTCGGTCGAGGGCTCGACACTGAAGCTTTCTTT. Translating gives CASSIPLGRGLDTEAFF. The V gene is TRBV28, the J gene TRBJ1-1; D is unclear. The germline V gene has CDR1 MDHEN and CDR2 SYDVKM. The V end lost 5 bases, the J end lost 3 bases, and 22 bases lay between the germline ends. The CDR3 loop spans 17 amino acids.

The rearrangement uses TRBV18 and TRBJ2-1; D gene unclear. The CDR3 is 13 residues long. The germline gives CDR1 KGHSH, CDR2 LQKENI. V lost 3 bases and J 8 bases, leaving 11 bases between the germline ends. DNA for the CDR3: TGTGCCAGCTCACCCGTGCCCCGGGATGAGCAGTTCTTC. Translation gives CASSPVPRDEQFF.

This chain uses TRBV2 with TRBJ2-3, with 9 positions matching TRBD2. CDR1 and CDR2 from the germline V gene are SNHLY and FYNNEI. The junction had 13 bases not matched to a gene; V was cut back by 5 bases and J by 4 bases. This CDR3 contains 17 residues. CDR3 in DNA: TGTGCCAGCAGTCCTAGCGGGGTTAACGGGAGGGCAGATACGCAGTATTTT. Protein product: CASSPSGVNGRADTQYF.

The rearrangement uses TRBV10-3 and TRBJ2-7; 10 nucleotides align to TRBD1. Germline-derived CDR1 and CDR2 are ENHRY and SYGVKD. V was pared by 6 bases and J by 1 base, with 3 bases of the junction left unmatched. This CDR3 comprises 14 residues. The CDR3 DNA reads as TGTGCCATCAGGGGGGACAGGGGTTCCTACGAGCAGTACTTC. The encoded protein is CAIRGDRGSYEQYF.

The chain carries TRBV10-3 and TRBJ2-7, with D unresolved. CDR3 length equals 13 residues. Looked up from germline, CDR1 is ENHRY and CDR2 is SYGVKD. V lost 4 bases and J 3 bases, leaving 10 bases between the germline ends. CDR3 region: CAISVRAGYEQYF. In nucleotides, the CDR3 is TGTGCCATCAGTGTTAGGGCAGGCTACGAGCAGTACTTC.

V usage is TRBV7-8 and J usage is TRBJ2-1; 7 bases line up with TRBD1. CDR1 and CDR2 from the germline V gene are SGHVS and FQNEAQ. The V segment lost 5 bases and the J segment 7 bases; nucleotides outside the gene matches: 2. The CDR3 runs 12 residues. CDR3 DNA: TGTGCCAGCAGCCGACAGGGAAATGAGCAGTTCTTC. Its translation: CASSRQGNEQFF.

The V gene is TRBV4-3, the J gene TRBJ1-4, with TRBD1 as a possible D gene (6 bases). The germline V gene has CDR1 LGHNA and CDR2 YSLEER. The CDR3 has 19 residues. Deletions cut 1 base from V and 0 bases from J, with 18 bases between. Written as DNA, the CDR3 is TGCGCCAGCAGCCAAGGGGACGGAGACAGGCCTGCAACTAATGAAAAACTGTTTTTT. This encodes CASSQGDGDRPATNEKLFF.

This clone has just a few counts. The rearrangement uses TRBV27 and TRBJ2-3; D not certain. The length of the CDR3 is 13 residues. From germline, CDR1 is MNHEY and CDR2 SMNVEV (reference sequence). V lost 5 bases, J lost 5 bases, and 11 bases lay in between. CDR3 coding DNA: TGTGCCAGCAGTCCACCACTACGAGATACGCAGTATTTT. Translation: CASSPPLRDTQYF.

The J gene is TRBJ2-7, the V gene TRBV6-6; TRBD2 aligns across 8 bases. The CDR3 extends over 15 amino acids. V trimming: 5 bases; J trimming: 1 base; junction bases outside the gene matches: 7. Germline V CDR1 and CDR2: MNHNY, SVGAGI (reference sequence). The CDR3 here is CASSPGGLRSYEQYF. CDR3 DNA: TGTGCCAGCAGTCCGGGGGGGTTACGGTCCTACGAGCAGTACTTC.

This clone was observed a few times. The rearrangement joins TRBV28 to TRBJ1-5; 7 bases map to TRBD1. The CDR3 sequence is 13 residues long. Germline assignment: CDR1 MDHEN and CDR2 SYDVKM. The V and J ends lost 6 bases and 15 bases, in that order; junction bases with no gene match: 14. The CDR3 DNA reads as TGTGCCAGCAGACCCACTAACAGGGGCCCCTCGCATTTT. It encodes CASRPTNRGPSHF.

The chain recombines TRBV2 with TRBJ2-1; TRBD2 matches 12 bases. Germline V gives CDR1 SNHLY, CDR2 FYNNEI. V dropped 6 bases and J dropped 4; count of bases not matched to a gene: 1. The CDR3 has 14 amino acids. The CDR3 loop reads CASRTSGSYNEQFF. Written as DNA, the CDR3 is TGTGCCAGCAGGACTAGCGGGAGTTACAATGAGCAGTTCTTC.

The chain combines TRBV19 with TRBJ2-6, with 8 bases identical to TRBD1. CDR3 length: 16 amino acids. The junction had 1 base not matched to a gene; V was cut back by 3 bases and J by 0 bases. Germline CDR1 is LNHDA and CDR2 is SQIVND (reference sequence). CDR3 loop: CASSITGGSGANVLTF. The CDR3 coding sequence is TGTGCCAGTAGTATCACAGGGGGCTCTGGGGCCAACGTCCTGACTTTC.

The rearrangement links TRBV5-4 to TRBJ1-4; a weak D match, TRBD1 (6 bases). Germline lookup yields CDR1 SGHNT and CDR2 YYREEE (reference sequence). This CDR3 comprises 15 residues. V gave up 4 bases and J gave up 0 bases, with 10 bases separating them. CDR3 sequence reads: CASSVGTSTNEKLFF. As DNA, the CDR3 is TGTGCCAGCAGCGTTGGGACATCAACTAATGAAAAACTGTTTTTT. The whole variable domain, remainder taken from reference TRBV5-4 and TRBJ1-4, is ETGVTQSPTHLIKTRGQQVTLRCSSQSGHNTVSWYQQALGQGPQFIFQYYREEENGRGNFPPRFSGLQFPNYSSELNVNALELDDSALYLCASSVGTSTNEKLFFGSGTQLSVL.

This rearrangement joins TRBV9 to TRBJ2-7, with 8 bases that match TRBD1. This CDR3 has 15 residues. The germline gives CDR1 SGDLS, CDR2 YYNGEE. The trim removed 0 bases at V and 2 bases at J, leaving 4 bases unmatched. The CDR3, as DNA: TGTGCCAGCAGCGTAGACACAGGGGGAGCCTACGAGCAGTACTTC. Protein: CASSVDTGGAYEQYF.

This chain links TRBV27 with TRBJ2-3, with D possibly matching TRBD1 (5 bases). V lost 2 bases to trimming and J lost 12 bases, with 12 bases between them. The CDR3 totals 12 residues. Germline CDR1 MNHEY, CDR2 SMNVEV (reference sequence). The CDR3 DNA reads as TGTGCCAGCAGTTTACCCGACAGTTTTCAGTATTTT. It yields the protein CASSLPDSFQYF.

The chain uses TRBV5-4 and TRBJ2-7, with 12 bases fitting TRBD2. Germline loops: CDR1 SGHNT, CDR2 YYREEE (reference sequence). The trim removed 3 bases at V and 3 bases at J, leaving 1 base unmatched. CDR3 size: 14 residues. CDR3 in DNA: TGTGCCAGCAGCTGGACTAGCGGGGACTACGAGCAGTACTTC. As protein: CASSWTSGDYEQYF.

The chain joins TRBV20-1 to TRBJ2-5; perhaps TRBD1 as D (5 bases). With 5 bases removed from V and 4 bases from J, the gap between germline ends came to 8 bases. CDR1 DFQATT and CDR2 SNEGSKA come from the germline V gene (reference sequence). The CDR3 length is 11 residues. Here the CDR3 reads CSAAQGETQYF. CDR3 nucleotide sequence: TGCAGTGCTGCCCAGGGAGAGACCCAGTACTTC.

The rearrangement links TRBV4-1 to TRBJ1-1, with D tentatively TRBD1 (5 bases). V was shortened by 4 bases and J by 1 base, with 16 bases between the two germline ends. The CDR3 is 16 amino acids. Per germline, CDR1 MGHRA and CDR2 YSYEKL. The DNA of the CDR3 is TGCGCCAGCAGCCCGACGGACAAGTTACCGAACACTGAAGCTTTCTTT. Encoded protein: CASSPTDKLPNTEAFF.

The CDR3 reads CASSIFRWDREKTQYF. Written as DNA, the CDR3 is TGTGCCAGCAGCATCTTTCGGTGGGACAGAGAAAAGACCCAGTACTTC. This chain links TRBV28 with TRBJ2-5, with TRBD1 matching over 7 bases. The CDR3 consists of 16 residues. After removal of 6 bases from V and 6 bases from J, the junction contained 16 bases not matched to a gene. Germline V gene sequence: CDR1 MDHEN, CDR2 SYDVKM.

This clone was seen once. V is TRBV7-2 and J is TRBJ2-1; 11 bases are shared with TRBD2. V was clipped by 5 bases and J by 5 bases; unmatched bases: 5. This CDR3 spans 15 amino acids. Germline CDR1 is SGHTA and CDR2 is FQGNSA. The DNA of the CDR3 is TGTGCCAGCAGCCAACTAGCGGGAGACGACAATGAGCAGTTCTTC. Translation gives CASSQLAGDDNEQFF.

V usage is TRBV28 and J usage is TRBJ1-3; tentatively, D is TRBD1 (5 bases). V lost 6 bases to trimming and J lost 0 bases, with 15 bases between them. This CDR3 has 16 amino acids. Germline assignment: CDR1 MDHEN and CDR2 SYDVKM. Here the CDR3 reads CASSLTGDPSGNTIYF. The DNA of the CDR3 is TGTGCCAGCAGCCTAACAGGAGACCCCTCTGGAAACACCATATATTTT. Full variable domain (outside the CDR3, taken from reference TRBV28 and TRBJ1-3): DVKVTQSSRYLVKRTGEKVFLECVQDMDHENMFWYRQDPGLGLRLIYFSYDVKMKEKGDIPEGYSVSREKKERFSLILESASTNQTSMYLCASSLTGDPSGNTIYFGEGSWLTVV.

The chain carries TRBV30 and TRBJ2-7; D gene uncertain. V lost 1 base, J lost 3 bases, and 16 bases lay in between. CDR1 GTSNPN and CDR2 SVGIG come from the germline V gene (reference sequence). The CDR3 contains 15 residues. The DNA of the CDR3 is TGTGCCTGGAGTGGTCTCCCGGCGGCCTTCTACGAGCAGTACTTC. Amino acids: CAWSGLPAAFYEQYF.

The chain carries TRBV7-3 and TRBJ2-1, with TRBD2 matching over 9 bases. The CDR3 sequence is 15 residues long. The ends lost 2 bases at V and 6 bases at J; junction bases unmatched: 5. Germline lookup yields CDR1 SGHTA and CDR2 FQGTGA. The CDR3 spells CASSLSSGNGNEQFF. CDR3 DNA: TGTGCCAGCAGCTTATCTAGCGGGAACGGCAATGAGCAGTTCTTC.

V is TRBV11-2 and J is TRBJ2-7; 8 nucleotides match TRBD2. The CDR3 is made up of 16 amino acids. V was pared by 4 bases and J by 1 base, with 9 bases of the junction left unmatched. Germline CDR1 and CDR2: SGHAT and FQNNGV. The CDR3 DNA reads TGTGCCAGCAGCTCAACTAGGAGCGGGGGATCCTACGAGCAGTACTTC. Translation: CASSSTRSGGSYEQYF.

The count of this clone is one. The gene calls are TRBV2 and TRBJ2-3; possible D gene TRBD1, 5 bases. Germline V gene data show CDR1 as SNHLY and CDR2 as FYNNEI. V was pared by 3 bases and J by 7 bases, with 11 bases between. The CDR3 totals 13 residues. CDR3 sequence: CASSDLGVNTQYF. DNA for the CDR3: TGTGCCAGCAGTGACTTAGGGGTGAATACGCAGTATTTT. The full variable domain, rest sourced from reference TRBV2 and TRBJ2-3, is EPEVTQTPSHQVTQMGQEVILRCVPISNHLYFYWYRQILGQKVEFLVSFYNNEISEKSEIFDDQFSVERPDGSNFTLKIRSTKLEDSAMYFCASSDLGVNTQYFGPGTRLTVL.

This chain joins TRBV28 and TRBJ1-4; D is undetermined. V was trimmed by 7 bases and J by 0 bases, leaving 9 bases between them. Per germline, CDR1 MDHEN and CDR2 SYDVKM. The CDR3 contains 14 residues. CDR3: CASTLVATNEKLFF. In nucleotides, the CDR3 is TGTGCCAGCACCCTGGTCGCAACTAATGAAAAACTGTTTTTT.